The source of this TCR beta chain is a study of human thymus T cells. General study findings and limits: There were highly overlapping thymic repertoires among unrelated individuals, as related research reported.

Notes on this clone: What it binds is not known.

Corrective heart surgery yielded the resections from which the thymus tissue came. Donor material was obtained from healthy Finnish infants undergoing corrective surgery for congenital heart defects. The assay was immunoSEQ multiplex PCR, and TCRdb's table has in-frame clones only and misses some. Of tens of thousands of clones in the sample, about 95% were seen once. Sequencing was carried out using thymus tissue. The source of this sequence is a girl under three years old with a congenital heart defect but otherwise immunologically healthy.

The CDR3 protein is CATSRAAGAGCTEAFF. In nucleotides, the CDR3 is TGTGCCACCAGCAGAGCCGCGGGGGCAGGATGTACTGAAGCTTTCTTT. The chain recombines TRBV15 with TRBJ1-1, with D possibly TRBD1 on 6 matching bases. V was trimmed by 1 base and J by 5 bases, leaving 17 bases between them. The CDR3 covers 16 residues. Germline loops: CDR1 LNHNV, CDR2 YYDKDF (reference sequence).